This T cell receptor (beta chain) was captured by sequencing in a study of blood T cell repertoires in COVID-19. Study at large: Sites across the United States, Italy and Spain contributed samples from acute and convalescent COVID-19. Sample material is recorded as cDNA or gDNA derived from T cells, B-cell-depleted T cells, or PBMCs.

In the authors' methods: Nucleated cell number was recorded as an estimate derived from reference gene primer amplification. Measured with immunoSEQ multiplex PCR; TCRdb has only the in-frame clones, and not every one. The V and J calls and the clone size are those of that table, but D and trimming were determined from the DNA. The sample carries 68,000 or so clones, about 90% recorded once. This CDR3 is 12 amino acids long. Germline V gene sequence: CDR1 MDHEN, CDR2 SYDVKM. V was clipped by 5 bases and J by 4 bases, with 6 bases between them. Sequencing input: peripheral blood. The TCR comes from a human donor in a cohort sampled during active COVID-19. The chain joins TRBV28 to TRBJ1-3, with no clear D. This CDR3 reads CASSTQGNTIYF. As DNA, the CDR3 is TGTGCCAGCAGTACACAGGGAAACACCATATATTTT.